One sample yielded the 24 T cell receptor beta chains listed below, sequenced in a study of tumor-infiltrating lymphocytes in primary liver carcinoma. Using a constant-region primer together with ProtoScript II reverse transcriptase, TCR beta cDNA was made from around 500 ng of total RNA. Employing slightly modified ARM-PCR, three nested multiplex PCR rounds were run, and these gave rise to the TCR beta libraries. Amplification in the first two PCR rounds was performed using TRBV1-TRBV30 forward primers and a C-beta reverse primer for roughly 10 cycles each. Using its own MiXCR run on the multiplex PCR reads, TCRdb lists one record per CDR3 protein. Seen here are about 35,000 distinct CDR3 sequences, 70% to 80% observed once, and the top ten hold 15% to 20%. Taking about 18-32 mg of unsorted bulk tissue, the authors co-extracted RNA and DNA. Specimen: liver tumor tissue from sampling region 4. Subset indicated: tumor region T4, right-lateral pole. These receptors were taken from a man aged 35-49 years with primary liver carcinoma and hepatitis B virus infection.

This clonotype appeared a single time. It is likely a read error, because the conserved phenylalanine at the end of the CDR3 is missing. The chain combines TRBV5-1 with TRBJ2-5; the D is unclear. CDR1 is SGHRS and CDR2 is YFSETQ in the germline V gene. The CDR3 loop spans 11 amino acids. Between the trimmed V and J ends, which lost 2 bases and 6 bases, there was a span of 5 bases. CDR3 region: CASSFDKTQYL. As DNA, the CDR3 is TGCGCCAGCAGCTTTGACAAGACCCAGTACCTC.

Points on this clonotype: This may arise from a read error, as a much more abundant clone is one base away. J is TRBJ2-2 and V is TRBV7-3, with a tentative D call TRBD2 (5 bases). The germline V gene has CDR1 SGHTA and CDR2 FQGTGA. The CDR3 spans 14 residues. Trimming removed 3 bases at V and 6 bases at J, with 11 bases between. The CDR3 DNA reads TGTGCCAGCAGCTTTCAGGCGAGGGCCGGGGAGCTGTTTTTT. This sequence encodes CASSFQARAGELFF.

Remarks on this clonotype: This may stem from a read error, because a much larger clone lies one nucleotide away. This chain uses TRBV9 with TRBJ2-2; D may be TRBD2 (6 bases). Germline V lookup: CDR1 SGDLS, CDR2 YYNGEE. The CDR3 covers 14 residues. The V end was cut by 0 bases, the J end by 7 bases, with 10 bases between. CDR3 protein: CASSVGGGIGELFF. The CDR3 DNA follows: TGTGCCAGCAGCGTAGGAGGCGGGATCGGGGAGCTGTTTTTT.

By share of the sample, this clonotype is medium-sized. The chain links TRBV5-4 to TRBJ2-2; D gene unclear. CDR3 length equals 15 residues. Germline V gene data show CDR1 as SGHNT and CDR2 as YYREEE (reference sequence). V gave up 4 bases and J gave up 4 bases, with 14 bases separating them. For the CDR3, the DNA is TGTGCCAGCAGCCGAAAGACGGCCCGCACCGGGGAGCTGTTTTTT. The encoded protein is CASSRKTARTGELFF.

In this sample, this clonotype turned up a few times. The junction does not match germline at one end; this may be a read error. The chain links TRBV6-5 to TRBJ2-3, with 12 bases matching TRBD2. The CDR3 consists of 15 residues. Germline V gives CDR1 MNHEY, CDR2 SVGAGI. The CDR3 sequence is CACNPGLAGTDTQFF. CDR3 nucleotides: TGTGCCTGCAACCCAGGACTAGCGGGAACGGATACGCAGTTTTTT.

Regarding this clonotype: The conserved closing phenylalanine or tryptophan is absent in this CDR3, likely reflecting a read error. The J gene is TRBJ2-1, the V gene TRBV11-1, with D possibly TRBD2 on 6 matching bases. Germline lookup yields CDR1 SGHAT and CDR2 FQDESV (reference sequence). The CDR3 extends over 17 amino acids. CDR3 sequence reads: CVSSSPPGGMAFSEQFL. The DNA of the CDR3 is TGTGTCAGCAGCTCCCCTCCTGGCGGGATGGCCTTTAGTGAGCAGTTCCTC.

Turning to this clonotype: A much bigger clone sits one base away, suggesting this may be a read error. The chain recombines TRBV20-1 with TRBJ2-7; D not certain. The germline V gene encodes CDR1 DFQATT and CDR2 SNEGSKA (reference sequence). Trimming removed 0 bases from V and 8 bases from J, with 11 bases in between. The CDR3 extends over 12 amino acids. The DNA for the CDR3 is TGCAGTGCTAGAGAATCTGCTGTAAAGCAGTACTTC. Protein sequence: CSARESAVKQYF.

As concerns this clonotype: One junction end disagrees with the germline gene, perhaps due to a read error. The chain couples TRBV11-1 to TRBJ2-7, with a tentative D call TRBD2 (5 bases). From germline, CDR1 is SGHAT and CDR2 FQDESV (reference sequence). CDR3 length equals 13 residues. CDR3 sequence: CASRRKRSYEQYF. As DNA, the CDR3 is TGTGCCAGTAGGAGGAAGCGATCCTATGAGCAGTACTTC.

This CDR3 is CASRSEEETEAFF. The DNA of the CDR3 is TGTGCCAGCAGATCGGAGGAGGAGACTGAAGCTTTCTTT. The rearrangement links TRBV6-5 to TRBJ1-1; D not resolved. Trimming took 6 bases from V and 5 from J, leaving 13 bases between them. Germline CDR1 and CDR2: MNHEY and SVGAGI. This CDR3 spans 13 amino acids.

The gene calls are TRBV4-2 and TRBJ1-6; D is uncertain. With 11 bases removed from V and 10 bases from J, the gap between germline ends came to 24 bases. CDR1 and CDR2 (germline): LGHNA, YNFKEQ. The CDR3 runs 15 residues. Here the CDR3 DNA reads TGTGCCGGCAACCAAGTGAGAGGTTCTACCTCACCCCTCCACTTT. Its translation is CAGNQVRGSTSPLHF.

Worth noting for this clonotype: Compared with germline, one end of the junction differs, possibly owing to a read error. V and J are TRBV4-2 and TRBJ2-1; D ambiguous. This CDR3 spans 15 amino acids. The V gene's germline CDR1 is LGHNA and CDR2 YNFKEQ. CDR3 in DNA: TGTGTCAGCAGCCATGTTAGTTTTTCCGGCATTGATCAGTTCTTC. Its protein is CVSSHVSFSGIDQFF.

About this clonotype itself: At one boundary the junction diverges from the germline segment, which might be a read error. This chain connects TRBV11-1 to TRBJ2-7, with 7 bases fitting TRBD1. Germline CDR1 is SGHAT and CDR2 is FQDESV (reference sequence). This CDR3 is 13 amino acids long. CDR3 sequence: CAGRGKRSYEQYF. The CDR3 coding sequence is TGTGCCGGCAGGGGGAAGAGATCCTACGAGCAGTATTTC.

In the case of this clonotype: At one end, the junction sequence differs from germline, possibly due to a read error. The chain couples TRBV28 to TRBJ1-2; D may be TRBD1 (6 bases). The CDR3 spans 13 residues. Germline V gives CDR1 MDHEN, CDR2 SYDVKM. The CDR3 is CASTMDRIYGYTF. The CDR3 DNA sequence: TGTGCGAGCACTATGGACAGAATCTATGGCTACACCTTC.

Turning to this clonotype: Mismatch with germline at one junction end may stem from a read error. The chain has TRBV28 and TRBJ2-1; D is unclear. The CDR3 has 11 residues. Per germline, CDR1 MDHEN and CDR2 SYDVKM. The CDR3 spells CASSPGNEQSF. CDR3 coding DNA: TGTGCCAGCAGCCCTGGCAATGAGCAATCCTTC.

This clonotype was counted a single time. Given the absence of the conserved phenylalanine or tryptophan at the CDR3 end, a read error is likely. It is unclear where the CDR3 begins or ends on the DNA, so no DNA is shown, and the CDR3 is as TCRdb lists it. CDR3 loop: CASSRTLVSHFHS. The chain uses TRBV11-1 and TRBJ1-6; the table's D call, TRBD1, has no DNA check behind it. With termini counted, the CDR3 has 13 amino acids. CDR1 SGHAT and CDR2 FQDESV come from the germline V gene (reference sequence).

This clonotype was found once. The junction differs from germline at one of its ends, possibly a read error. J is TRBJ2-3 and V is TRBV5-1; D might be TRBD2 (5 bases). The CDR3 length is 18 residues. The germline CDR1 and CDR2 sequences are SGHRS and YFSETQ. This chain's CDR3 is CASSFGLQLETLTDTQYF. CDR3 coding DNA: TGCGCCAGCAGCTTTGGACTCCAACTGGAAACCCTAACAGATACGCAGTATTTC.

Turning to this clonotype: One end of the junction is discordant with germline, which a read error may explain. The chain employs TRBV7-9 and TRBJ2-2; 7 bases are shared with TRBD1. This CDR3 comprises 17 residues. The germline V gene encodes CDR1 SEHNR and CDR2 FQNEAQ (reference sequence). The DNA of the CDR3 is TGTGCCAGCATCTTTTCCGGGACAGCCGCGAACACCGGGGAGCTGCTTTTT. Protein product: CASIFSGTAANTGELLF. The complete variable domain, with remaining parts taken from reference TRBV7-9 and TRBJ2-2, reads DTGVSQNPRHKITKRGQNVTFRCDPISEHNRLYWYRQTLGQGPEFLTYFQNEAQLEKSRLLSDRFSAERPKGSFSTLEIQRTEQGDSAMYLCASIFSGTAANTGELLFGEGSRLTVL.

As concerns this clonotype: At one of its ends the junction is not consistent with the germline gene, which may arise from a read error. In DNA, the CDR3 is TGCAGTGTTGATCCGACCTCAAGTTCTGGGGCCAACGTCCTGACTTTC. Amino acids: CSVDPTSSSGANVLTF. The chain employs TRBV29-1 and TRBJ2-6; D gene ambiguous. The CDR3 loop spans 16 amino acids. CDR1 is SQVTM and CDR2 is ANQGSEA in the germline V gene. Using reference TRBV29-1 and TRBJ2-6 for the parts outside the CDR3, the full variable domain is SAVISQKPSRDICQRGTSLTIQCQVDSQVTMMFWYRQQPGQSLTLIATANQGSEATYESGFVIDKFPISRPNLTFSTLTVSNMSPEDSSIYLCSVDPTSSSGANVLTFGAGSRLTVL.

Worth noting for this clonotype: The conserved phenylalanine or tryptophan is not found at the CDR3 terminus, so this likely reflects a read error. The chain carries TRBV7-8 and TRBJ2-7, with 8 bases fitting TRBD2. CDR1 is SGHVS, CDR2 FQNEAQ, per germline. Losses at the gene ends were 2 bases for V and 6 bases for J; bases not matched to a gene: 9. The CDR3 runs 15 residues. This CDR3 is CASSLFASGRGEQYL. The CDR3, as DNA: TGTGCCAGCAGCTTATTTGCCAGCGGGAGAGGCGAGCAGTACCTC.

Worth noting for this clonotype: The CDR3 end shows no conserved phenylalanine or tryptophan, and so a read error is likely. V usage is TRBV29-1 and J usage is TRBJ2-1, with D unresolved. The CDR3 covers 12 residues. The germline V gene encodes CDR1 SQVTM and CDR2 ANQGSEA. Trimming removed 6 bases from V and 7 bases from J, with 13 bases in between. DNA for the CDR3: TGCAGCGTCCCCGTTTCAGGTAATGAGCAGTTCTAT. Protein: CSVPVSGNEQFY.

On this clonotype itself: Relative to the germline gene, one junction end is altered; a read error may explain this. J is TRBJ1-1 and V is TRBV15; a possible D gene is TRBD1 (5 bases). Germline CDR1 and CDR2: LNHNV and YYDKDF (reference sequence). There are 14 residues in the CDR3. For the CDR3, the DNA is TGTGGCACCAGCAGAGATCATGCGGGGACTGAAGTTTTCTTT. Translation gives CGTSRDHAGTEVFF.

In the case of this clonotype: At one boundary the junction diverges from the germline segment, which might be a read error. The chain uses TRBV5-1 and TRBJ2-7; no definite D call. The CDR3 sequence is 13 residues long. Germline values: CDR1 SGHRS, CDR2 YFSETQ. CDR3 nucleotide sequence: TGCGCCAGCAGGGAACCTAGTAGTTACGAGCAATACTTC. This codes for CASREPSSYEQYF.

About this clonotype: The conserved closing phenylalanine or tryptophan is absent in this CDR3, likely reflecting a read error. For the CDR3, the DNA is TGTACCAGCAGCTTTTGGGACAACGGGGAGCTGTTTCTT. Protein product: CTSSFWDNGELFL. This chain links TRBV11-1 with TRBJ2-2, with D tentatively TRBD1 (6 bases). The length of the CDR3 is 13 residues. The germline V gene encodes CDR1 SGHAT and CDR2 FQDESV (reference sequence).

Note on this clonotype: The junction differs from germline at one of its ends, possibly a read error. The V and J genes are TRBV5-1 and TRBJ1-1; D unclear. The CDR3 covers 14 residues. The V gene's germline CDR1 is SGHRS and CDR2 YFSETQ. The CDR3 DNA follows: TGCGCCAGCAGCTTGGACAGCATGAAGACTGAAGCCTTCTTT. The encoded protein is CASSLDSMKTEAFF.